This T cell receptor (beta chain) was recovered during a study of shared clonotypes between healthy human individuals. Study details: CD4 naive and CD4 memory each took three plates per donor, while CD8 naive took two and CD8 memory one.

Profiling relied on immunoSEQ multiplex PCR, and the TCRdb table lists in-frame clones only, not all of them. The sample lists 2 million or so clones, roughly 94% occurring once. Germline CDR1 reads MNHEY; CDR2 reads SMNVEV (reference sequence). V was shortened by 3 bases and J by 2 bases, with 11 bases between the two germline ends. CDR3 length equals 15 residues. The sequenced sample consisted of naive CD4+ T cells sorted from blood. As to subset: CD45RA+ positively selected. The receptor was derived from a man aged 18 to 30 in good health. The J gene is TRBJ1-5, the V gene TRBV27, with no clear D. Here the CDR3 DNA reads TGTGCCAGCAGTTTCTCGGTTTCGGGCAATCAGCCCCAGCATTTT. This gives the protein CASSFSVSGNQPQHF.